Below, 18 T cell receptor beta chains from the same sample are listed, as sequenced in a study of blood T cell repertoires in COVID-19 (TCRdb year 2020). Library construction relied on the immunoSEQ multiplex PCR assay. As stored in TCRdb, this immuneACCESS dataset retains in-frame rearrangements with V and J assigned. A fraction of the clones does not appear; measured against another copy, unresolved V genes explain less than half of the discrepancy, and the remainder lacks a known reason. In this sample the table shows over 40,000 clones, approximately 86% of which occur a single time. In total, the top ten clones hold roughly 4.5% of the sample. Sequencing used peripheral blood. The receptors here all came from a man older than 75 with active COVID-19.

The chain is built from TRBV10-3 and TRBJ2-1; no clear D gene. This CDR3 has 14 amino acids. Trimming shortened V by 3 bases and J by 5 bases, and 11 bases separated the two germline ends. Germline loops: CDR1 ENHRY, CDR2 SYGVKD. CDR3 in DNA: TGTGCCATCAGTGACCCGCGACTCAACAATGAGCAGTTCTTC. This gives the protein CAISDPRLNNEQFF.

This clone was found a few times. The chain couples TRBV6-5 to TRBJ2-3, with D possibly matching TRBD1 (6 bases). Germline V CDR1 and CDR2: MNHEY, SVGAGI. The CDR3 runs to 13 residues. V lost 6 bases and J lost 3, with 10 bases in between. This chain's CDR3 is CASRFQGTDTQYF. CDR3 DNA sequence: TGTGCCAGCAGGTTTCAGGGGACAGATACGCAGTATTTT.

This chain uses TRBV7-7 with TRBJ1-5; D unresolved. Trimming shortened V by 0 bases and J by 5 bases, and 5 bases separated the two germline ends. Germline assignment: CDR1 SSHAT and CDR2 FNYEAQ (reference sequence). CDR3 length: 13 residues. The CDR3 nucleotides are TGTGCCAGCAGCTTAGCGAGTGATCAGCCCCAGCATTTT. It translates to CASSLASDQPQHF.

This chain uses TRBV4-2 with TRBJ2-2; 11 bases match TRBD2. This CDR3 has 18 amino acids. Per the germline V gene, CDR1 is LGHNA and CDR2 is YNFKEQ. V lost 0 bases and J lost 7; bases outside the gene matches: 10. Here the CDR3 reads CASSQEGIAGGPIGELFF. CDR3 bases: TGTGCCAGCAGCCAAGAAGGAATAGCGGGAGGGCCTATCGGGGAGCTGTTTTTT.

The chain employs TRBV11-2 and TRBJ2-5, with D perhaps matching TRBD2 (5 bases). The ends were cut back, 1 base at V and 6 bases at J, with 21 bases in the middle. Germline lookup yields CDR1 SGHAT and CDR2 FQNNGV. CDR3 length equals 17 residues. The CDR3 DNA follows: TGTGCCAGCAGCTTAGGGGTTCCCGGCGGCGTCGGGAAGACCCAGTACTTC. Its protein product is CASSLGVPGGVGKTQYF.

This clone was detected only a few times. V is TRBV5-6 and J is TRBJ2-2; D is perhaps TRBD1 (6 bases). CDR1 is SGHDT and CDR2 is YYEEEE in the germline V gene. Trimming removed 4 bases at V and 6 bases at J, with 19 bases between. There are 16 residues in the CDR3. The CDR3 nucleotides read TGTGCCAGCAGCGCAATGGGGGCTCAAGGCGCCGGGGAGCTGTTTTTT. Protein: CASSAMGAQGAGELFF.

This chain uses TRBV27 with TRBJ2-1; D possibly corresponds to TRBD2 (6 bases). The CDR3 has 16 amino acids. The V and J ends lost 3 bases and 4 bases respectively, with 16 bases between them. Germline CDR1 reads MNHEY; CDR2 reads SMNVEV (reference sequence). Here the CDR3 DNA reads TGTGCCAGCAGTTTCTCGAGGAGCGGAGGGTACAATGAGCAGTTCTTC. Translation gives CASSFSRSGGYNEQFF.

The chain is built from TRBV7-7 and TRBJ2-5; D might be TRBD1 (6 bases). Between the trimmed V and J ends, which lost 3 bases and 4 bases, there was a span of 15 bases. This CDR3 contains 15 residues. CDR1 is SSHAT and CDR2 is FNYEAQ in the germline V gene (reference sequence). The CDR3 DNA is TGTGCCAGCAGCTTGGTTTACAGGGATTCAGAGACCCAGTACTTC. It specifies CASSLVYRDSETQYF.

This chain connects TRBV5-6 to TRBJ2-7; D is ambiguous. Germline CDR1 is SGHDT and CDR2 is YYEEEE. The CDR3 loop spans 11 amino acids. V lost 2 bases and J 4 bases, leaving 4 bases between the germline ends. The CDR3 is CASSFKYEQYF. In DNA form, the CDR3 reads TGTGCCAGCAGCTTTAAATACGAGCAGTACTTC.

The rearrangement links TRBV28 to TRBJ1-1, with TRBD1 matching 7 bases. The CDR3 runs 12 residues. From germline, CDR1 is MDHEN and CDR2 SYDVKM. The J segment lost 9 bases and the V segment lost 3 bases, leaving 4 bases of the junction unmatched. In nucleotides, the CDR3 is TGTGCCAGCAGTTTGGATAGGGGGCAAGCTTTCTTT. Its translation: CASSLDRGQAFF.

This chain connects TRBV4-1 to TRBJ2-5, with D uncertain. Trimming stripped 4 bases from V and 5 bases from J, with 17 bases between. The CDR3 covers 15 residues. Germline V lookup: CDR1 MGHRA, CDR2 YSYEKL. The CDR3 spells CASSPTPRLEETQYF. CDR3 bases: TGCGCCAGCAGCCCAACCCCCCGACTTGAGGAGACCCAGTACTTC.

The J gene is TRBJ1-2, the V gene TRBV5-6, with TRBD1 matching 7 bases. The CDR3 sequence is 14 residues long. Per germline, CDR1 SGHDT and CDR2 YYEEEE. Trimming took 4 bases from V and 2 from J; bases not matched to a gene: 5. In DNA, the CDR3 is TGTGCCAGCAGCCTCGGGACAGAGAACTATGGCTACACCTTC. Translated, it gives CASSLGTENYGYTF.

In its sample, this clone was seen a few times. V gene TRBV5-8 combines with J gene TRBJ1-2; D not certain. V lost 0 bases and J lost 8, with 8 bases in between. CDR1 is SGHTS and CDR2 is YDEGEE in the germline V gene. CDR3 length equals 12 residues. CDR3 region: CASSLVGGGYTF. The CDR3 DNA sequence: TGTGCCAGCAGCTTGGTCGGAGGGGGCTACACCTTC.

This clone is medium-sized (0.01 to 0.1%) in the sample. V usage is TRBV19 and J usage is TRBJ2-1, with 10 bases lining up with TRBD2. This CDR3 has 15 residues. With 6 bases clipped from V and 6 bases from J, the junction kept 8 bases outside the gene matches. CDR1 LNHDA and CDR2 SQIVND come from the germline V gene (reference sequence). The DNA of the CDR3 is TGTGCCAGTAGAGAACTAGCGGGAAGGTTCAATGAGCAGTTCTTC. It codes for CASRELAGRFNEQFF. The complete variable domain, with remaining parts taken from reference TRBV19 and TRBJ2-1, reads DGGITQSPKYLFRKEGQNVTLSCEQNLNHDAMYWYRQDPGQGLRLIYYSQIVNDFQKGDIAEGYSVSREKKESFPLTVTSAQKNPTAFYLCASRELAGRFNEQFFGPGTRLTVL.

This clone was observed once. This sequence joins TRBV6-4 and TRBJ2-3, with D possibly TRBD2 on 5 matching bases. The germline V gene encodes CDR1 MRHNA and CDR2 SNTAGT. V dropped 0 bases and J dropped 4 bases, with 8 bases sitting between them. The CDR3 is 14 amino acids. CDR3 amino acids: CASSDSDGADTQYF. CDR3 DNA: TGTGCCAGCAGTGACTCGGACGGGGCAGATACGCAGTATTTT.

CDR3 nucleotide sequence: TGTGCCAGCTCACCCCAGGGGGTCGGTCTGAACACTGAAGCTTTCTTT. It is translated as CASSPQGVGLNTEAFF. V is TRBV18 and J is TRBJ1-1; 7 positions match TRBD1. CDR3 length: 16 residues. CDR1 and CDR2 from the germline V gene are KGHSH and LQKENI. The J segment lost 0 bases and the V segment lost 3 bases, leaving 7 bases of the junction unmatched.

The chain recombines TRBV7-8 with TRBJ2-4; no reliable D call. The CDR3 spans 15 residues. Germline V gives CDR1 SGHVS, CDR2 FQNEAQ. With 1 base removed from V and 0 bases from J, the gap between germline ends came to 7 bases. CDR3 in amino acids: CASSLGSLAKNIQYF. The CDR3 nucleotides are TGTGCCAGCAGCTTAGGCTCACTAGCCAAAAACATTCAGTACTTC.

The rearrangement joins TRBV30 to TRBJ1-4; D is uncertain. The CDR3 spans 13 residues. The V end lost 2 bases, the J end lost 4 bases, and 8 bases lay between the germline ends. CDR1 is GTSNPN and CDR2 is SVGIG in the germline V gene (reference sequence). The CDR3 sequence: CAWSLGLNEKLFF. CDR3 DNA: TGTGCCTGGAGTCTAGGCCTTAATGAAAAACTGTTTTTT.